The 27 T cell receptor beta chains listed next were all sequenced from one sample in a study of Ad26.COV2.S vaccination and SARS-CoV-2 variants. TCRdb's table, derived via immunoSEQ multiplex PCR, lists solely in-frame clones and lacks some. The sample has hundreds of thousands of clones, about 90% seen once. Regarding treatment: around 19 received Ad26.COV2.S at low or high dose, single or two shots; several received placebo; per-sample allocation not given. Collection of samples fell on day 63 after the first vaccine or placebo injection. The material was peripheral blood, obtained in a trial of Ad26.COV2.S vaccine versus placebo. The receptors stem from a person between 18 and 65 years old who received the Ad26.COV2.S COVID-19 vaccine or a placebo.

This clone was found once. The V and J genes are TRBV19 and TRBJ1-1; D call uncertain. The length of the CDR3 is 14 residues. CDR1 is LNHDA, CDR2 SQIVND, per germline (reference sequence). V dropped 3 bases and J dropped 5 bases, with 13 bases sitting between them. The DNA for the CDR3 is TGTGCCAGTAGTATCGGCGGGGTTGGAACTGAAGCTTTCTTT. Protein: CASSIGGVGTEAFF. Full variable domain (missing parts from reference TRBV19 and TRBJ1-1): DGGITQSPKYLFRKEGQNVTLSCEQNLNHDAMYWYRQDPGQGLRLIYYSQIVNDFQKGDIAEGYSVSREKKESFPLTVTSAQKNPTAFYLCASSIGGVGTEAFFGQGTRLTVV.

The chain employs TRBV29-1 and TRBJ2-6, with a weak D call TRBD1 (6 bases). The CDR3 totals 13 residues. CDR1 is SQVTM and CDR2 is ANQGSEA in the germline V gene. Trimming left V 8 bases short and J 2 bases short, with 10 bases between. CDR3 nucleotide sequence: TGCAGCACCACAGGGCCTGGGGCCAACGTCCTGACTTTC. This sequence encodes CSTTGPGANVLTF.

This clone has just one count. V gene TRBV11-2 combines with J gene TRBJ2-2; a possible D gene is TRBD2 (9 bases). This CDR3 has 19 residues. Germline assignment: CDR1 SGHAT and CDR2 FQNNGV. Trimming cost V 5 bases and J 6 bases, with 28 bases left between them. CDR3 in amino acids: CASSAPGGAIAGGPGELFF. The CDR3 coding sequence is TGTGCCAGCAGCGCCCCAGGGGGCGCCATCGCGGGGGGGCCCGGGGAGCTGTTTTTT.

CDR3: CASSYSQGAGTQYF. CDR3 DNA sequence: TGTGCCAGCAGTTACTCCCAGGGGGCAGGTACGCAGTATTTT. The J gene is TRBJ2-3, the V gene TRBV6-5, with 8 bases aligning to TRBD1. Germline CDR1 MNHEY, CDR2 SVGAGI. Trimming cost V 0 bases and J 8 bases; bases outside gene matches: 4. The CDR3 is 14 amino acids.

The V gene is TRBV10-3, the J gene TRBJ2-7; no firm D call. V lost 5 bases and J lost 10, with 12 bases in between. In germline, CDR1 is ENHRY, CDR2 SYGVKD. CDR3 length: 11 residues. For the CDR3, the DNA is TGTGCCATCAGTAACCTGGAAAGTCAGTACTTC. Encoded protein: CAISNLESQYF.

This sequence joins TRBV19 and TRBJ1-3; D unresolved. This CDR3 has 16 residues. V lost 5 bases and J lost 3, with 17 bases in between. Per the germline V gene, CDR1 is LNHDA and CDR2 is SQIVND (reference sequence). CDR3 DNA: TGTGCCAGTAGTTCACCGGGCCACGACGGTGGAAACACCATATATTTT. It encodes CASSSPGHDGGNTIYF.

The gene calls are TRBV10-1 and TRBJ2-7, with D tentatively TRBD1 (6 bases). Germline CDR1 is WNHNN and CDR2 is SYGVQD (reference sequence). The CDR3 totals 14 residues. V lost 2 bases, J lost 2 bases, and 10 bases lay in between. CDR3 in amino acids: CASSEKPGAYEQYF. The CDR3 bases are TGCGCCAGCAGTGAGAAACCAGGGGCCTACGAGCAGTACTTC.

This chain joins TRBV6-5 and TRBJ1-2; D remains ambiguous. Germline loops: CDR1 MNHEY, CDR2 SVGAGI. The V end was cut by 0 bases, the J end by 3 bases, with 8 bases between. The CDR3 length is 14 residues. The CDR3 sequence: CASSYSRGDYGYTF. The CDR3 bases are TGTGCCAGCAGTTACTCGCGAGGAGACTATGGCTACACCTTC.

The rearrangement links TRBV5-5 to TRBJ1-2; 7 positions match TRBD1. The V and J ends lost 2 bases and 6 bases, in that order; junction bases with no gene match: 7. Germline loops: CDR1 SGHKS, CDR2 YYEKEE (reference sequence). CDR3 size: 14 residues. The CDR3 DNA reads as TGTGCCAGCAGCTTAACAGGGACAGATAATGGCTACACCTTC. It codes for CASSLTGTDNGYTF.

The count of this clone is one. This chain links TRBV25-1 with TRBJ2-5; possibly TRBD2 for D (5 bases). Germline lookup yields CDR1 MGHDK and CDR2 SYGVNS. Trimming cost V 2 bases and J 5 bases, with 18 bases left between them. The CDR3 runs to 16 residues. In DNA, the CDR3 is TGTGCCAGCAGTGAAATAGGAGGCCTACCGACCGAGACCCAGTACTTC. Translation: CASSEIGGLPTETQYF.

The J gene is TRBJ2-7, the V gene TRBV2; D unresolved. This CDR3 has 15 amino acids. Looked up from germline, CDR1 is SNHLY and CDR2 is FYNNEI. Trimming shortened V by 7 bases and J by 0 bases, and 16 bases separated the two germline ends. CDR3 protein: CASTPGGLSSYEQYF. CDR3 nucleotides: TGTGCCAGCACCCCCGGTGGGCTAAGCTCCTACGAGCAGTACTTC.

This rearrangement joins TRBV3-1 (or the pseudogene TRBV3-2) to TRBJ2-1, with TRBD2 matching over 9 bases. The CDR3 runs 15 residues. Germline V gene data show CDR1 as LGHDT and CDR2 as YNNKEL (reference sequence). The V gene end was trimmed by 11 bases and the J gene end by 8 bases; junction bases not matched to a gene: 16. The CDR3 protein is CAAGRGTSRTDEQFF. The CDR3 nucleotides read TGTGCCGCTGGCCGAGGGACTAGCAGGACGGATGAGCAGTTCTTC.

This sequence joins TRBV11-2 and TRBJ1-1, with D maybe TRBD1 (6 bases). The ends were cut back, 4 bases at V and 10 bases at J, with 19 bases in the middle. The germline V gene encodes CDR1 SGHAT and CDR2 FQNNGV. The CDR3 loop spans 14 amino acids. CDR3 DNA: TGTGCCAGCAGCTCCAACGCAGGGGACGGCCCAGCTTTCTTT. It codes for CASSSNAGDGPAFF.

The genes are TRBV20-1 and TRBJ2-7; D call uncertain. Germline V gives CDR1 DFQATT, CDR2 SNEGSKA (reference sequence). The CDR3 is made up of 11 amino acids. The V end was cut by 5 bases, the J end by 5 bases, with 10 bases between. The CDR3 DNA reads TGCAGTGCTCCGAGGCCCCACGAGCAGTACTTC. Its protein product is CSAPRPHEQYF.

This chain uses TRBV19 with TRBJ2-1, with 11 bases matching TRBD2. Trimming cost V 3 bases and J 15 bases; bases outside gene matches: 10. CDR1 is LNHDA, CDR2 SQIVND, per germline (reference sequence). CDR3 length: 14 amino acids. The CDR3 DNA reads TGTGCCAGTAGTATGACTAGCGGGGCGGCTGCATGGTTCTTC. Its translation: CASSMTSGAAAWFF.

The rearrangement uses TRBV2 and TRBJ1-2, with TRBD1 as a possible D gene (5 bases). V lost 9 bases and J lost 3, with 17 bases in between. The germline gives CDR1 SNHLY, CDR2 FYNNEI. The CDR3 has 14 amino acids. The CDR3 loop reads CARGSWGVDYGYTF. The CDR3 DNA reads TGTGCCAGAGGGTCGTGGGGCGTGGACTATGGCTACACCTTC.

Turning to this clone: A read error may produce the germline difference seen at one junction end. The chain couples TRBV7-8 to TRBJ1-1; TRBD1 aligns across 7 bases. This CDR3 has 15 amino acids. Germline-derived CDR1 and CDR2 are SGHVS and FQNEAQ. This CDR3 is CASTLDRALYTEAFF. The CDR3, as DNA: TGTGCCAGCACCTTAGACAGGGCGCTCTACACTGAAGCTTTCTTT.

In the case of this clone: Other DNA sequences in this sample translate to the same CDR3. This chain links TRBV7-2 with TRBJ2-5; maybe TRBD2 (6 bases). Germline V gene sequence: CDR1 SGHTA, CDR2 FQGNSA. V gave up 3 bases and J gave up 5 bases, with 13 bases separating them. The CDR3 has 14 residues. CDR3 DNA sequence: TGTGCCAGCAGCTTGGGGGGTAGCGGTGAGACCCAGTACTTC. Its translation is CASSLGGSGETQYF. Based on the CDR3 plus reference TRBV7-2 and TRBJ2-5, the full variable domain is GAGVSQSPSNKVTEKGKDVELRCDPISGHTALYWYRQSLGQGLEFLIYFQGNSAPDKSGLPSDRFSAERTGGSVSTLTIQRTQQEDSAVYLCASSLGGSGETQYFGPGTRLLVL.

The gene calls are TRBV7-2 and TRBJ2-7; TRBD2 aligns across 11 bases. Germline V gives CDR1 SGHTA, CDR2 FQGNSA. Trimming removed 1 base from V and 2 bases from J; junction bases left unmatched: 4. This CDR3 comprises 16 residues. The CDR3 loop reads CASSLVAGGQTYEQYF. The DNA for the CDR3 is TGTGCCAGCAGCTTAGTAGCGGGGGGGCAGACCTACGAGCAGTACTTC.

This chain connects TRBV10-3 to TRBJ1-1; D is unresolved. CDR3 size: 14 residues. Germline lookup yields CDR1 ENHRY and CDR2 SYGVKD. The V and J ends lost 5 bases and 5 bases respectively, with 15 bases between them. The DNA for the CDR3 is TGTGCCATCAGTCCCGAAGGAGCGGGGACTGAAGCTTTCTTT. It translates to CAISPEGAGTEAFF.

The CDR3 coding sequence is TGTGCCAGCTCACCAGTGGGGGCAAGCACAGATACGCAGTATTTT. This gives the protein CASSPVGASTDTQYF. The chain joins TRBV18 to TRBJ2-3; D is perhaps TRBD1 (6 bases). CDR3 length: 15 residues. V was trimmed by 2 bases and J by 0 bases, leaving 9 bases between them. CDR1 is KGHSH and CDR2 is LQKENI in the germline V gene. Based on the CDR3 plus reference TRBV18 and TRBJ2-3, the full variable domain is NAGVMQNPRHLVRRRGQEARLRCSPMKGHSHVYWYRQLPEEGLKFMVYLQKENIIDESGMPKERFSAEFPKEGPSILRIQQVVRGDSAAYFCASSPVGASTDTQYFGPGTRLTVL.

The rearrangement links TRBV27 to TRBJ2-5; 13 nucleotides line up with TRBD2. CDR1 and CDR2 (germline): MNHEY, SMNVEV (reference sequence). There are 17 residues in the CDR3. Trimming cost V 8 bases and J 0 bases; bases outside gene matches: 9. The CDR3 region is CASGLAGDLGDQETQYF. DNA of the CDR3: TGTGCCAGCGGACTAGCGGGAGACTTGGGGGACCAAGAGACCCAGTACTTC.

In the case of this clone: Additional DNA sequences in this sample encode the identical CDR3. The chain employs TRBV7-2 and TRBJ1-1, with TRBD1 as a possible D gene (6 bases). The CDR3 sequence is 14 residues long. Germline V gives CDR1 SGHTA, CDR2 FQGNSA. The V end was cut by 3 bases, the J end by 3 bases, with 11 bases between. The CDR3 spells CASSFQGLDTEAFF. The CDR3 DNA follows: TGTGCCAGCAGCTTCCAGGGGCTGGACACTGAAGCTTTCTTT. Combining the CDR3 with reference TRBV7-2 and TRBJ1-1 gives the whole variable domain GAGVSQSPSNKVTEKGKDVELRCDPISGHTALYWYRQSLGQGLEFLIYFQGNSAPDKSGLPSDRFSAERTGGSVSTLTIQRTQQEDSAVYLCASSFQGLDTEAFFGQGTRLTVV.

The rearrangement links TRBV3-1 (or the pseudogene TRBV3-2) to TRBJ2-2; no firm D call. The V gene's germline CDR1 is LGHDT and CDR2 YNNKEL (reference sequence). Trimming removed 3 bases from V and 7 bases from J, with 12 bases in between. The CDR3 totals 14 residues. The CDR3 region has the DNA TGTGCCAGCAGCCATTGGGAATCGGTCGGGGAGCTGTTTTTT. Encoded protein: CASSHWESVGELFF.

The chain uses TRBV5-6 and TRBJ2-7; D call uncertain. V was pared by 3 bases and J by 4 bases, with 8 bases between. There are 12 residues in the CDR3. Per the germline V gene, CDR1 is SGHDT and CDR2 is YYEEEE. The DNA for the CDR3 is TGTGCCAGCAGCTGGTCCGGGTACGAGCAGTACTTC. This gives the protein CASSWSGYEQYF.

V gene TRBV19 combines with J gene TRBJ2-1, with D possibly matching TRBD1 (6 bases). The V gene lost 6 bases and the J gene lost 4 bases, with 10 bases spanning the gap. CDR3 length: 13 residues. The germline CDR1 and CDR2 sequences are LNHDA and SQIVND (reference sequence). CDR3 bases: TGTGCCAGTAGGCTCGACAGGTACAATGAGCAGTTCTTC. Residues: CASRLDRYNEQFF.

This rearrangement joins TRBV4-3 to TRBJ2-1; no clear D. The germline gives CDR1 LGHNA, CDR2 YSLEER. The CDR3 runs to 15 residues. V lost 1 base and J lost 0, with 7 bases in between. CDR3 sequence: CASSQVYSSYNEQFF. Written as DNA, the CDR3 is TGCGCCAGCAGCCAAGTATATAGCTCCTACAATGAGCAGTTCTTC.